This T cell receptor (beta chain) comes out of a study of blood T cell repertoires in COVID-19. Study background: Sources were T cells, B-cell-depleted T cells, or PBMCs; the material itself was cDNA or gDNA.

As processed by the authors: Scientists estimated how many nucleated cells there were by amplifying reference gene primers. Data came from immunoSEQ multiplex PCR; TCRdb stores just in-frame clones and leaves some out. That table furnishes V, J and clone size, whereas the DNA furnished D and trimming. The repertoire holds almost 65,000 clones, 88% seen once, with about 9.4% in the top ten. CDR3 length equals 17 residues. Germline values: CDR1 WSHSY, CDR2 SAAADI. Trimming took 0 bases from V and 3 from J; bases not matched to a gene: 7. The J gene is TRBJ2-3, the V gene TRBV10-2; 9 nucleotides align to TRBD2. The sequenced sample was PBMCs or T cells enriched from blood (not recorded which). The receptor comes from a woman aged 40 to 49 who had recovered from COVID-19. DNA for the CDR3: TGCGCCAGCAGTGAGTCGAAGCTAGCGGGGAGTACAGATACGCAGTATTTT. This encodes CASSESKLAGSTDTQYF.